Listed below are T cell receptor beta chains from one sample, sequenced in a study of PD-L1 blockade in urothelial cancer. The data were produced by immunoSEQ multiplex PCR, yet TCRdb's version contains in-frame clones alone and is incomplete. This table has about 56,000 clones, roughly 86% appearing once. The source material was PBMCs, sampled around atezolizumab (anti-PD-L1) treatment. These receptors all come from a man aged 45-65 years with urothelial cancer. Both conserved end residues are part of each CDR3. The D gene is left open where the match is weak. Clone size is given for some rows only: seen once, a few or many times, or a class if the clone is expanded.

>TRBV2|NA|TRBD1|TRBJ2-5
CASKGQGQETQYF
TGTGCCAGCAAGGGACAGGGTCAAGAGACCCAGTACTTC
>TRBV18|NA|TRBD1|TRBJ1-2
CASSWDRGLYGYTF
TGTGCCAGCTCTTGGGACAGGGGCCTATATGGCTACACCTTC
>TRBV19|NA|TRBD1|TRBJ1-5
CASSQTGYVNQPQHF
TGTGCCAGTAGTCAGACAGGGTACGTGAATCAGCCCCAGCATTTT
>TRBV19|NA|TRBD2|TRBJ2-5
CASRFSGAQETQYF
TGTGCCAGTAGATTTAGCGGGGCACAAGAGACCCAGTACTTC
>TRBV9|NA|NA|TRBJ2-1
CASSQEGAYNEQFF
TGTGCCAGCAGCCAGGAGGGAGCCTACAATGAGCAGTTCTTC
>TRBV9|NA|NA|TRBJ2-7
CASSVTDSYEQYF
TGTGCCAGCAGCGTCACAGACTCCTACGAGCAGTACTTC
>TRBV21-1|once|NA|TRBJ2-7
CASSKFKRPLVSDEQYF
TGTGCCAGCAGCAAATTCAAGCGCCCTTTAGTCTCCGACGAGCAGTACTTC
>TRBV7-8|NA|TRBD2|TRBJ2-2
CASSLFFGGSGDGELFF
TGTGCCAGCAGCTTATTCTTTGGCGGGAGCGGCGACGGGGAGCTGTTTTTT
>TRBV7-2|few|NA|TRBJ1-5
CASSDSGNQPQHF
TGTGCCAGCAGCGACAGTGGCAATCAGCCCCAGCATTTT
>TRBV4-1|NA|NA|TRBJ2-5
CASSHFGGPRETQYF
TGCGCCAGCAGCCACTTCGGAGGGCCTCGGGAGACCCAGTACTTC
>TRBV4-1|once|TRBD1|TRBJ2-3
CASSQGMTGGVDTQYF
TGCGCCAGCAGCCAAGGAATGACAGGGGGAGTTGATACGCAGTATTTT
>TRBV19|NA|NA|TRBJ2-3
CASSIDGATDTQYF
TGTGCCAGTAGTATTGACGGAGCCACAGATACGCAGTATTTT
>TRBV9|NA|TRBD1|TRBJ1-1
CASSPGQTMNTEAFF
TGTGCCAGCAGCCCGGGACAGACTATGAACACTGAAGCTTTCTTT
>TRBV4-1|NA|TRBD1|TRBJ1-5
CASSPIPQGFSNQPQHF
TGCGCCAGCAGCCCCATCCCACAGGGGTTTAGCAATCAGCCCCAGCATTTT
>TRBV2|once|NA|TRBJ1-3
CASSVGGSGNTIYF
TGTGCCAGCAGTGTGGGGGGTTCAGGAAACACCATATATTTT